This T cell receptor (beta chain) is drawn from a study of CD8 T cells in Susac syndrome. CD8+ and CD4+ T cells were negatively isolated; TEMRA cells were FACS-enriched. Deletions cut 4 bases from V and 6 bases from J, with 20 bases between. Germline assignment: CDR1 KGHSH and CDR2 LQKENI. The CDR3 length is 16 residues. When the RNA was reverse transcribed, random hexamers were used with an input of about 0.45 to 1 ug. The immunoSEQ assay covered 54 Vbeta and 13 Jbeta segments for CDR3. From the immunoSEQ multiplex PCR reads, TCRdb called clonotypes with MiXCR, one entry per CDR3 protein. The data show roughly 120,000 distinct CDR3 sequences, approximately 96% seen once.

The clonotype comes from a human donor in good health. This sequence joins TRBV18 and TRBJ2-3; either TRBD1 or TRBD2 may supply D (5 bases each). Sequencing was carried out using CD4+ T cells from PBMCs. CDR3 nucleotide sequence: TGTGCCAGCTCACAGTTATTTCGGGACCTTCGGGATACGCAGTATTTT. It specifies CASSQLFRDLRDTQYF.